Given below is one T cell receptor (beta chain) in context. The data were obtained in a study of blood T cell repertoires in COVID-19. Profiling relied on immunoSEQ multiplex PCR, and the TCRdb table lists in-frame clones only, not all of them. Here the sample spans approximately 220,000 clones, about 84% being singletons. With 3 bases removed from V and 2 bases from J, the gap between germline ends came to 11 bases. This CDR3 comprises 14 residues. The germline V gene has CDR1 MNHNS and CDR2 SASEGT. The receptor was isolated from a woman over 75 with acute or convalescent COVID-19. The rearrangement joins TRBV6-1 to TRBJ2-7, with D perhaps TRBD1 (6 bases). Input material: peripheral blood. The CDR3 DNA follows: TGTGCCAGCAGTGACCTACAGGGTCCCTACGAGCAGTACTTC. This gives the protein CASSDLQGPYEQYF.